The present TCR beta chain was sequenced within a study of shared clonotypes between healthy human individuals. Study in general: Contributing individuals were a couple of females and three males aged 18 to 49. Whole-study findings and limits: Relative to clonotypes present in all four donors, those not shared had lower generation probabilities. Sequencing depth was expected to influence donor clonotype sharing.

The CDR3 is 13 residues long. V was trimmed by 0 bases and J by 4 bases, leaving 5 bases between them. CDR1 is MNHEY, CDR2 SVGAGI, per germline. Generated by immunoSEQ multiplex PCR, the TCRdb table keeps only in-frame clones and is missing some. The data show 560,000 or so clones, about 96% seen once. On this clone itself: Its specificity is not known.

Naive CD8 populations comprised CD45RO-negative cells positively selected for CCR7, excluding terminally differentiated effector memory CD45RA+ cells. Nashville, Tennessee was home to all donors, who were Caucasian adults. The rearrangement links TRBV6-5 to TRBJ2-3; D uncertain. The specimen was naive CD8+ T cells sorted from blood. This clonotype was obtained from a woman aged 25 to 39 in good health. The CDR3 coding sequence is TGTGCCAGCAGTTACTCGGATGCAGATACGCAGTATTTT. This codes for CASSYSDADTQYF.